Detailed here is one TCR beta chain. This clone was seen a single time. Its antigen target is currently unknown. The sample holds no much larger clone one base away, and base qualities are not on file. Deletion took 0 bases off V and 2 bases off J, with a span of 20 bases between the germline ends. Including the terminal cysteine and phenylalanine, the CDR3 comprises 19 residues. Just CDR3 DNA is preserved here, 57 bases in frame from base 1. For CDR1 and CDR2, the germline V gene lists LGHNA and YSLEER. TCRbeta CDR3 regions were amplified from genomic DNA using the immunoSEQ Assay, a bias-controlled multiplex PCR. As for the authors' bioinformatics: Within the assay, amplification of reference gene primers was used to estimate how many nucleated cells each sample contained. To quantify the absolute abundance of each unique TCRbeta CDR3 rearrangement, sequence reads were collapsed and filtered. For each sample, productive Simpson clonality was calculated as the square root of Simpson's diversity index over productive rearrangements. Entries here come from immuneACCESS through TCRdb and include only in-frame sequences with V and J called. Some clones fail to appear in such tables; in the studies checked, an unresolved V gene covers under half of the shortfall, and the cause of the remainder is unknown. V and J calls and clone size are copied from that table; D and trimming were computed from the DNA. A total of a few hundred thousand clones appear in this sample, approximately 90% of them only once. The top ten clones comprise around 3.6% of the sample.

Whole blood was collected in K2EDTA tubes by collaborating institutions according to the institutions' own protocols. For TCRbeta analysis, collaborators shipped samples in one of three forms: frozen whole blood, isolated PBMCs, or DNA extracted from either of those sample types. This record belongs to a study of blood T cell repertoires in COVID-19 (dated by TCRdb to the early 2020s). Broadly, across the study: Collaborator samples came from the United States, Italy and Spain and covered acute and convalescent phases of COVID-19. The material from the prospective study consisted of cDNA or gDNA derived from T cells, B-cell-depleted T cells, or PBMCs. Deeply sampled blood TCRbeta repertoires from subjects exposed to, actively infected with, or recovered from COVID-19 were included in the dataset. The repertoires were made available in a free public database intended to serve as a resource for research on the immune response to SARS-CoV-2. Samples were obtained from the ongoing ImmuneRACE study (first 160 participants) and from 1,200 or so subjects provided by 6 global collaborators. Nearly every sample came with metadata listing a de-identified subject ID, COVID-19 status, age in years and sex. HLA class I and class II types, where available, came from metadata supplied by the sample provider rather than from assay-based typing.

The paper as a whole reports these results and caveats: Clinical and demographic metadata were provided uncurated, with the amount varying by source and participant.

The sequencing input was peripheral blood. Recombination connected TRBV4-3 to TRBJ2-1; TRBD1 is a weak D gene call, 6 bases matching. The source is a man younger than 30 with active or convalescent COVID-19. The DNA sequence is TGCGCCAGCAGCCAAGATCACCGTCCAGGGGCAGCCGCCTACAATGAGCAGTTCTTC. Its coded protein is CASSQDHRPGAAAYNEQFF.